The 14 T cell receptor beta chains below come from one sample, sequenced in a study of shared clonotypes between healthy human individuals. Method: immunoSEQ multiplex PCR; TCRdb's copy keeps in-frame clones and lacks some. Of roughly 500,000 clones in the sample, 95% to 97% were seen once. Sequencing input: naive CD4+ T cells sorted from blood. The subset is: CD45RA+ positively selected. The source of these receptors is a young woman in good health.

The V call is TRBV19, the J call TRBJ2-5; D is perhaps TRBD2 (6 bases). The DNA matches TRBJ2-7 better at its end, which makes the J call doubtful. Germline V gene data show CDR1 as LNHDA and CDR2 as SQIVND (reference sequence). The CDR3 has 16 amino acids. The CDR3 coding sequence is TGTGCCAGTAGTACAGGGACTTACTTCAGCTCCTACGAGCAGTACTTC. As protein: CASSTGTYFSSYEQYF.

This sequence joins TRBV27 and TRBJ1-1, with D unclear. Germline lookup yields CDR1 MNHEY and CDR2 SMNVEV (reference sequence). Trimming left V 6 bases short and J 4 bases short, with 15 bases between. The CDR3 is made up of 14 amino acids. Written as DNA, the CDR3 is TGTGCCAGCAGGGAGTTGTTAAGGTTCACTGAAGCTTTCTTT. Translating it yields CASRELLRFTEAFF.

This chain connects TRBV2 to TRBJ2-1; a possible D gene is TRBD1 (6 bases). This CDR3 has 14 residues. The V gene lost 3 bases and the J gene lost 1 base, with 7 bases spanning the gap. Germline CDR1 is SNHLY and CDR2 is FYNNEI. The CDR3 reads CASSEGASYNEQFF. CDR3 bases: TGTGCCAGCAGTGAGGGGGCTTCCTACAATGAGCAGTTCTTC.

With respect to this clone: This specimen includes other DNA sequences encoding the same CDR3. The chain couples TRBV27 to TRBJ2-5, with TRBD2 as a possible D gene (5 bases). This CDR3 contains 13 residues. V was shortened by 4 bases and J by 3 bases, with 9 bases between the two germline ends. Germline V CDR1 and CDR2: MNHEY, SMNVEV (reference sequence). This chain's CDR3 is CASSSSGKETQYF. The CDR3 nucleotides read TGTGCCAGCAGTTCGTCGGGGAAAGAGACCCAGTACTTC.

The chain is built from TRBV7-9 and TRBJ2-1; TRBD2 agrees at 9 bases. Germline assignment: CDR1 SEHNR and CDR2 FQNEAQ (reference sequence). V shed 5 bases, J shed 3 bases, and the junction held 5 bases outside the gene matches. The CDR3 loop spans 15 amino acids. The CDR3 protein is CASSRSGRVYNEQFF. Written as DNA, the CDR3 is TGTGCCAGCAGCCGTAGCGGGAGAGTCTACAATGAGCAGTTCTTC.

CDR3 amino acids: CASSPLAGETGELFF. Here the CDR3 DNA reads TGTGCCAGCTCACCCCTAGCGGGAGAAACCGGGGAGCTGTTTTTT. The V call is TRBV18, the J call TRBJ2-2; 10 nucleotides match TRBD2. Trimming at V came to 3 bases and at J to 5 bases, leaving 3 bases not matched to a gene. CDR3 length: 15 residues. Germline CDR1 is KGHSH and CDR2 is LQKENI.

The rearrangement joins TRBV29-1 to TRBJ2-7, with D maybe TRBD2 (6 bases). Germline V gene lookup returns CDR1 SQVTM and CDR2 ANQGSEA. V was pared by 3 bases and J by 2 bases, with 14 bases between. The CDR3 loop spans 14 amino acids. The CDR3 loop is CSVDRGGSPYEQYF. The CDR3 region has the DNA TGCAGCGTTGACCGTGGGGGGTCCCCCTACGAGCAGTACTTC.

The chain joins TRBV27 to TRBJ2-7; D not certain. Trimming stripped 3 bases from V and 0 bases from J, with 9 bases between. The CDR3 is 14 residues long. Germline CDR1 reads MNHEY; CDR2 reads SMNVEV (reference sequence). The CDR3 reads CASSFQKSSYEQYF. Here the CDR3 DNA reads TGTGCCAGCAGTTTCCAGAAGAGCTCCTACGAGCAGTACTTC.

The chain uses TRBV6-5 and TRBJ2-7; D might be TRBD1 (6 bases). Germline CDR1 and CDR2: MNHEY and SVGAGI. V was shortened by 7 bases and J by 5 bases, with 15 bases between the two germline ends. CDR3 length equals 13 residues. The CDR3 coding sequence is TGTGCCAGCAATACAGGGCGTTACGACGAGCAGTACTTC. Translating it yields CASNTGRYDEQYF.

To note about this clone: At the DNA level, this CDR3 is encoded by other sequences in the same sample as well. J is TRBJ1-5 and V is TRBV6-1; D call uncertain. V was clipped by 1 base and J by 3 bases, with 10 bases between them. Germline loops: CDR1 MNHNS, CDR2 SASEGT. The CDR3 loop spans 15 amino acids. CDR3 nucleotides: TGTGCCAGCAGTGAAGTGGGAACAGTCAATCAGCCCCAGCATTTT. Amino acids: CASSEVGTVNQPQHF.

This rearrangement joins TRBV18 to TRBJ1-5, with D maybe TRBD1 (5 bases). Germline V lookup: CDR1 KGHSH, CDR2 LQKENI. V was clipped by 6 bases and J by 0 bases, with 15 bases between them. The CDR3 contains 16 residues. CDR3 sequence reads: CASSQRGEGSNQPQHF. CDR3 bases: TGTGCCAGCTCCCAAAGAGGGGAAGGTAGCAATCAGCCCCAGCATTTT.

V gene TRBV13 combines with J gene TRBJ1-4, with a tentative D call TRBD1 (5 bases). Germline V gene lookup returns CDR1 PRHDT and CDR2 FYEKMQ (reference sequence). The germline V and J ends were trimmed by 5 bases and 3 bases, with 10 bases remaining between them. This CDR3 has 14 residues. CDR3 coding DNA: TGTGCCAGCAGCCGGGGCTTGGCTAATGAAAAACTGTTTTTT. It specifies CASSRGLANEKLFF.

The chain recombines TRBV7-6 with TRBJ2-5; the match to TRBD2 covers 7 bases. V lost 2 bases and J lost 2; bases outside the gene matches: 8. The CDR3 contains 16 residues. Per the germline V gene, CDR1 is SGHVS and CDR2 is FNYEAQ. The CDR3, as DNA: TGTGCCAGCAGCTTACTCGGCAGCGGGATACAAGAGACCCAGTACTTC. It encodes CASSLLGSGIQETQYF.

V and J are TRBV6-5 and TRBJ2-7; 7 bases agree with TRBD2. Germline loops: CDR1 MNHEY, CDR2 SVGAGI. The CDR3 totals 15 residues. V was pared by 3 bases and J by 4 bases, with 9 bases of the junction left unmatched. The CDR3 is CASSYRGGSQYEQYF. The CDR3 DNA reads as TGTGCCAGCAGTTATCGCGGCGGGAGCCAATACGAGCAGTACTTC.